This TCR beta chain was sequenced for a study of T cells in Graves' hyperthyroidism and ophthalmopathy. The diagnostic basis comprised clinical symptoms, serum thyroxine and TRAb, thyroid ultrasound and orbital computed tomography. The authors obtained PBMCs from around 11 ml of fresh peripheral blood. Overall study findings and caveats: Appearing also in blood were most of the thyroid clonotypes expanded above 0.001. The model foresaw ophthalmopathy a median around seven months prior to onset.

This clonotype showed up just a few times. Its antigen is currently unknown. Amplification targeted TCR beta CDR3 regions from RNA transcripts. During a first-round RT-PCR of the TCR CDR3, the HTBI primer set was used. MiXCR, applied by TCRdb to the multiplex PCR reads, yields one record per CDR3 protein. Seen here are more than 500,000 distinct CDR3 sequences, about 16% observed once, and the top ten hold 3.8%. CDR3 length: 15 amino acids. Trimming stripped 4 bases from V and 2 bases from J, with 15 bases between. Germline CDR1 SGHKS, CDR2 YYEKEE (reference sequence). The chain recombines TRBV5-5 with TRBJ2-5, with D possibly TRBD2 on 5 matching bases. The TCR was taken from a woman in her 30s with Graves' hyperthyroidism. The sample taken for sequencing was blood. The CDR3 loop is CASSPGSFVQETQYF. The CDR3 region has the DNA TGTGCCAGCAGCCCGGGGAGTTTTGTACAAGAGACCCAGTACTTC.